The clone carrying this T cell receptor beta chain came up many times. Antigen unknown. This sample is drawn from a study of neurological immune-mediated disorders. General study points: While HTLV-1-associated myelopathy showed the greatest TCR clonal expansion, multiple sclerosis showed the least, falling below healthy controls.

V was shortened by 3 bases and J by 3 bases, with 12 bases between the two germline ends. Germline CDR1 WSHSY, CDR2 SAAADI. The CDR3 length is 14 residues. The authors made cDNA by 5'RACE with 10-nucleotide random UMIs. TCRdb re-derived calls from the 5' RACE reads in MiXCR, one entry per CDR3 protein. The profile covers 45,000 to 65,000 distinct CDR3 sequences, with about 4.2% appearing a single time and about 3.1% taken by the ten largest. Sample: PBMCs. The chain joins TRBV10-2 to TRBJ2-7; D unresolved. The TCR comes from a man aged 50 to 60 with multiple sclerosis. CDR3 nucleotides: TGCGCCAGCAGTGATGGGGATTTGGACTACGAGCAGTACTTC. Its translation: CASSDGDLDYEQYF.